Below, 19 T cell receptor beta chains from the same sample are listed, as sequenced in a study of blood T cell repertoires in COVID-19. The assay was immunoSEQ multiplex PCR, and TCRdb's table has in-frame clones only and misses some. There are around 300,000 clones in the sample; around 86% occur only once, and roughly 2.2% lies in the top ten. Input material: peripheral blood. The receptors come from a man aged 50 to 60 with acute or convalescent COVID-19.

This clone came up once. The chain carries TRBV14 and TRBJ1-2, with TRBD1 identical over 8 bases. The germline V gene encodes CDR1 SGHDN and CDR2 FVKESK. The CDR3 covers 14 residues. The trim removed 2 bases at V and 4 bases at J, leaving 3 bases unmatched. CDR3: CASSQSGGIYGYTF. The CDR3 nucleotides are TGTGCCAGCAGCCAATCAGGGGGCATCTATGGCTACACCTTC.

The chain couples TRBV29-1 to TRBJ2-1; 8 bases map to TRBD2. After removal of 2 bases from V and 4 bases from J, the junction contained 4 bases not matched to a gene. From germline, CDR1 is SQVTM and CDR2 ANQGSEA. CDR3 length: 14 residues. CDR3 protein: CSVEPLAGYNEQFF. CDR3 sequence (DNA): TGCAGCGTTGAACCATTAGCGGGGTACAATGAGCAGTTCTTC.

The V and J genes are TRBV7-8 and TRBJ1-5; 7 bases are shared with TRBD1. This CDR3 has 16 residues. V lost 3 bases to trimming and J lost 0 bases; unmatched junction nucleotides: 5. CDR1 is SGHVS and CDR2 is FQNEAQ in the germline V gene. In nucleotides, the CDR3 is TGTGCCAGCAGCTTCGGGACAGCGTATAGCAATCAGCCCCAGCATTTT. Amino acid sequence: CASSFGTAYSNQPQHF.

This chain joins TRBV30 and TRBJ1-1, with TRBD1 as a possible D gene (6 bases). Looked up from germline, CDR1 is GTSNPN and CDR2 is SVGIG (reference sequence). V shed 0 bases and J shed 8 bases, with 10 bases lying between them. This CDR3 is built from 12 residues. CDR3 residues: CAWSVYTGEAFF. The DNA of the CDR3 is TGTGCCTGGAGTGTATACACAGGGGAAGCTTTCTTT.

This chain joins TRBV6-6 and TRBJ1-5; no reliable D call. The CDR3 extends over 14 amino acids. CDR1 is MNHNY, CDR2 SVGAGI, per germline (reference sequence). Trimming removed 8 bases from V and 0 bases from J, with 11 bases in between. The DNA for the CDR3 is TGTGCCAGCGAATACGAGGGTAGCAATCAGCCCCAGCATTTT. It yields the protein CASEYEGSNQPQHF.

The V and J genes are TRBV9 and TRBJ2-7; 10 nucleotides line up with TRBD1. Per germline, CDR1 SGDLS and CDR2 YYNGEE. CDR3 size: 15 residues. V gave up 3 bases and J gave up 0 bases; unmatched junction bases: 3. The CDR3 bases are TGTGCCAGCAGCGCGACAGGGGGCTTCTCCTACGAGCAGTACTTC. Its protein is CASSATGGFSYEQYF.

DNA of the CDR3: TGTGCCAGTAGCCCGGCCTCGGGCAGGGGAACTGAAGCTTTCTTT. Its translation: CASSPASGRGTEAFF. The V and J genes are TRBV19 and TRBJ1-1; D is possibly TRBD1 (6 bases). CDR3 length: 15 residues. Between the trimmed V and J ends, which lost 6 bases and 5 bases, there was a span of 19 bases. Per germline, CDR1 LNHDA and CDR2 SQIVND (reference sequence). The complete variable domain, with remaining parts taken from reference TRBV19 and TRBJ1-1, reads DGGITQSPKYLFRKEGQNVTLSCEQNLNHDAMYWYRQDPGQGLRLIYYSQIVNDFQKGDIAEGYSVSREKKESFPLTVTSAQKNPTAFYLCASSPASGRGTEAFFGQGTRLTVV.

This clone was picked up one time. The V gene is TRBV21-1, the J gene TRBJ1-1; the table's D call of TRBD1 was not tested on the DNA. TRBV21-1 constitutes a pseudogene. This CDR3 has 12 residues. The CDR3 bases are TGTGCCAGCCGCCCTCTTGGGGCACCGGGTTTCTTT. This codes for CASRPLGAPGFF.

The chain recombines TRBV2 with TRBJ1-1; possible D gene TRBD1, 5 bases. Germline V CDR1 and CDR2: SNHLY, FYNNEI. The length of the CDR3 is 15 residues. Trimming stripped 1 base from V and 6 bases from J, with 15 bases between. This CDR3 is CASSEGSGRVAEAFF. DNA of the CDR3: TGTGCCAGCAGTGAAGGGTCAGGGAGGGTGGCTGAAGCTTTCTTT.

The V gene is TRBV18, the J gene TRBJ2-3; perhaps TRBD1 as D (6 bases). Germline V lookup: CDR1 KGHSH, CDR2 LQKENI. The CDR3 has 15 amino acids. Between the trimmed V and J ends, which lost 6 bases and 0 bases, there was a span of 13 bases. The CDR3 DNA is TGTGCCAGCTCTCCCGACAGGACTAGCACAGATACGCAGTATTTT. It codes for CASSPDRTSTDTQYF.

The CDR3 reads CASSLWTSGTGEQYF. CDR3 coding DNA: TGTGCCAGCAGCCTCTGGACTAGCGGGACGGGAGAGCAGTACTTC. This rearrangement joins TRBV3-1 (or the pseudogene TRBV3-2) to TRBJ2-7; 12 bases fit TRBD2. Trimming at V came to 4 bases and at J to 7 bases, leaving 8 bases not matched to a gene. The CDR3 runs to 15 residues. The germline gives CDR1 LGHDT, CDR2 YNNKEL (reference sequence).

This chain uses TRBV30 with TRBJ1-1; D call uncertain. The CDR3 totals 11 residues. Trimming cost V 2 bases and J 8 bases, with 9 bases left between them. The germline gives CDR1 GTSNPN, CDR2 SVGIG (reference sequence). CDR3 residues: CAWSPSREAFF. In DNA form, the CDR3 reads TGTGCCTGGAGTCCGTCCAGGGAAGCTTTCTTT.

This chain joins TRBV20-1 and TRBJ2-7, with 10 nucleotides matching TRBD1. CDR3 length: 15 amino acids. V was clipped by 3 bases and J by 2 bases; unmatched bases: 7. Looked up from germline, CDR1 is DFQATT and CDR2 is SNEGSKA (reference sequence). The CDR3 DNA reads TGCAGTGCTAGTGGGGCCGGGACAGGGGCCTACGAGCAGTACTTC. This codes for CSASGAGTGAYEQYF.

The gene calls are TRBV11-3 and TRBJ2-1, with 10 nucleotides matching TRBD1. This CDR3 is built from 16 residues. V was pared by 5 bases and J by 4 bases, with 8 bases of the junction left unmatched. Per germline, CDR1 SGHNT and CDR2 YENEEA. CDR3 in amino acids: CASSTARDRGYNEQFF. CDR3 DNA: TGTGCCAGCAGCACAGCACGGGACAGGGGTTACAATGAGCAGTTCTTC.

The J gene is TRBJ2-2, the V gene TRBV5-1; possible D gene TRBD1, 6 bases. The germline CDR1 and CDR2 sequences are SGHRS and YFSETQ. V was shortened by 4 bases and J by 10 bases, with 11 bases between the two germline ends. The CDR3 extends over 12 amino acids. DNA for the CDR3: TGCGCCAGCAGCGTACAGGGTACGGAGCTGTTTTTT. It is translated as CASSVQGTELFF.

The chain recombines TRBV15 with TRBJ2-1; 8 bases match TRBD1. With 5 bases clipped from V and 4 bases from J, the junction kept 10 bases outside the gene matches. The CDR3 covers 16 residues. Germline CDR1 and CDR2: LNHNV and YYDKDF (reference sequence). The chain's CDR3 is CATSGYSGGAYNEQFF. The DNA of the CDR3 is TGTGCCACCAGCGGGTACTCAGGGGGCGCTTACAATGAGCAGTTCTTC. Drawing the rest from reference TRBV15 and TRBJ2-1, the complete variable domain is DAMVIQNPRYQVTQFGKPVTLSCSQTLNHNVMYWYQQKSSQAPKLLFHYYDKDFNNEADTPDNFQSRRPNTSFCFLDIRSPGLGDTAMYLCATSGYSGGAYNEQFFGPGTRLTVL.

The chain employs TRBV27 and TRBJ1-2, with a tentative D call TRBD1 (5 bases). V lost 6 bases, J lost 10 bases, and 24 bases lay in between. The germline V gene encodes CDR1 MNHEY and CDR2 SMNVEV (reference sequence). This CDR3 is 15 amino acids long. The CDR3 nucleotides read TGTGCCAGCAGGACTAGGGGCTCCGTCCTAGGTGACTACACCTTC. This translates into CASRTRGSVLGDYTF.

The chain links TRBV5-6 to TRBJ2-1; unclear D gene. The CDR3 runs 15 residues. V was shortened by 2 bases and J by 4 bases, with 13 bases between the two germline ends. Germline V gene sequence: CDR1 SGHDT, CDR2 YYEEEE. The CDR3 protein is CASSFWYSRYNEQFF. CDR3 in DNA: TGTGCCAGCAGCTTTTGGTATTCCAGGTACAATGAGCAGTTCTTC.

The chain employs TRBV5-1 and TRBJ2-2, with 11 bases that match TRBD2. J was trimmed by 1 base and V by 4 bases; bases with no gene match: 3. CDR1 SGHRS and CDR2 YFSETQ come from the germline V gene. The CDR3 loop spans 16 amino acids. The CDR3 DNA follows: TGCGCCAGCAGCGGCACTAGCGGGGGGAACACCGGGGAGCTGTTTTTT. Its protein product is CASSGTSGGNTGELFF.